Sequencing of this T cell receptor (beta chain) was carried out in a study of response to subunit inactivated influenza vaccine. This CDR3 comprises 16 residues. The germline gives CDR1 MGHRA, CDR2 YSYEKL. The V gene lost 1 base and the J gene lost 6 bases, with 13 bases spanning the gap. This clonotype was counted only a few times. As yet, its antigen is unknown. One entry per CDR3 protein, called by TCRdb with MiXCR from the RT-PCR reads. The table has about 650,000 distinct CDR3 sequences, 14% seen once; the top ten hold less than 9%. Study findings and constraints: Each seasonal influenza vaccination, the authors suggested, recruits few new T cells.

Specimen: PBMCs from blood, collected 14 to 15 days before vaccination. This TCR was sampled from a man in his forties or fifties who received an inactivated influenza vaccine. The rearrangement links TRBV4-1 to TRBJ2-6; the D gene could be TRBD1 or TRBD2 (5 bases each). The CDR3 coding sequence is TGCGCCAGCAGCCAAGGCTACCAGGGAGCGGCCAACGTCCTGACTTTC. It codes for CASSQGYQGAANVLTF.